This T cell receptor (beta chain) was recorded in a study of naive and memory T cell subsets. Whole-study results and caveats: Naive repertoires, especially CD8, held a few larger clonotypes, possibly memory cells re-expressing CD45RA.

Deletions cut 4 bases from V and 10 bases from J, with 11 bases between. The CDR3 has 12 residues. Per the germline V gene, CDR1 is SNHLY and CDR2 is FYNNEI. The beta constant-region primer was an equimolar mix of two oligonucleotides covering TRBC1 and TRBC2. Four rounds of PCR amplified the ligated cDNA using nested alpha and beta constant-region primers plus SP2. TCRdb ran MiXCR on the UMI-ligation and nested PCR reads and lists one entry per CDR3 protein. Among 90,000 to 120,000 distinct CDR3 sequences listed, about 14% were seen once. Regarding this clonotype: Its antigen is not identified.

The TCR comes from a human donor in good health. The rearrangement uses TRBV2 and TRBJ2-1; tentative D call: TRBD2 (6 bases). The sequenced sample was naive CD8+ T cells from blood. This CDR3 is CASSVGGGEQFF. In DNA form, the CDR3 reads TGTGCCAGCAGTGTGGGGGGAGGCGAGCAGTTCTTC.